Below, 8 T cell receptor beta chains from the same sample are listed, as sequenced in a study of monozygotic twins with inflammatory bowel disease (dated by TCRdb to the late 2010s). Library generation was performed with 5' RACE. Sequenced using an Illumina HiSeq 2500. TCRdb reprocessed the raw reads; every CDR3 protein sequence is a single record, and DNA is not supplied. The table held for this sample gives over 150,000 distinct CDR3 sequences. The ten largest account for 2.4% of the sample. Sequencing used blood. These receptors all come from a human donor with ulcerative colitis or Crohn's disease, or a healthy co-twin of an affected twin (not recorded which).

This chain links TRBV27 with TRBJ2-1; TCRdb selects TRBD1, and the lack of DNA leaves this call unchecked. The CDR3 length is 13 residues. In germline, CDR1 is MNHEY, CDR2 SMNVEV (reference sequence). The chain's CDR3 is CASSKGQGNEQFF.

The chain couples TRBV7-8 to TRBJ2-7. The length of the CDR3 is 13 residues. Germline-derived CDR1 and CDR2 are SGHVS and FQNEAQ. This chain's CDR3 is CASSFNSFYEQYF.

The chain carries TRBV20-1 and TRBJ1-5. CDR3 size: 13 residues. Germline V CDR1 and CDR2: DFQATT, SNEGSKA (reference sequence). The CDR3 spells CSGGSTGSGPQHF.

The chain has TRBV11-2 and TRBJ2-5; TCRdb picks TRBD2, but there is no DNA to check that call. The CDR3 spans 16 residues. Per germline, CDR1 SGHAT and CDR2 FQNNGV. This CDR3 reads CASSSRLAGGEETQYF.

CDR3 in amino acids: CASSQEQRAPNTGELFF. The genes are TRBV4-3 and TRBJ2-2; TCRdb selects TRBD1, and the lack of DNA leaves this call unchecked. CDR1 LGHNA and CDR2 YSLEER come from the germline V gene. CDR3 length: 17 residues.

CDR3 amino acids: CASSMAGTGELFF. The chain employs TRBV5-1 and TRBJ2-2. The CDR3 has 13 residues. Looked up from germline, CDR1 is SGHRS and CDR2 is YFSETQ. Looking up the rest from reference TRBV5-1 and TRBJ2-2 gives the full variable domain: KAGVTQTPRYLIKTRGQQVTLSCSPISGHRSVSWYQQTPGQGLQFLFEYFSETQRNKGNFPGRFSGRQFSNSRSEMNVSTLELGDSALYLCASSMAGTGELFFGEGSRLTVL.

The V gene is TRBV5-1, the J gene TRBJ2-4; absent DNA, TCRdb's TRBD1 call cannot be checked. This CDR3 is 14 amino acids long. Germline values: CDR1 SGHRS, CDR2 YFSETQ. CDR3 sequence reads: CASSSPWAGNIQYF.

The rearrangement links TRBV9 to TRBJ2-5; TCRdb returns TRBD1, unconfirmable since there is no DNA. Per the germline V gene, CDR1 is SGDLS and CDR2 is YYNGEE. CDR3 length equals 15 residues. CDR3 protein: CASTSGTGGQETQYF.